This T cell receptor (beta chain) was identified during a study of T-cell memory formation after mild COVID-19. Study summary: TCR clustering was largely donor specific. The study's findings and limits: Researchers could not confirm that second-wave clones peaking on day 37 targeted SARS-CoV-2. Shrinking CD4+ clones were chiefly CM and EM; CD8+ ones were chiefly EMRA.

This clonotype has just a few counts. Its antigen is unknown. One entry per CDR3 protein, called by TCRdb with MiXCR from the 5' RACE reads. Here the sample spans 300,000 to 400,000 distinct CDR3 sequences, 15% to 20% being singletons. This CDR3 has 15 amino acids. The germline gives CDR1 MNHEY, CDR2 SMNVEV (reference sequence). Trimming took off 5 bases at V and 4 bases at J, with 17 bases between the two ends. The source of this sequence is a man aged 18-30 years who had mild COVID-19 (a few samples of this study predate the infection). Cell type and time point are not known. The chain carries TRBV27 and TRBJ2-5; the D gene is possibly TRBD1 (5 bases). Sequenced: PBMCs or a T cell subset sorted from them (not recorded which). The CDR3 region has the DNA TGTGCCAGCAGTCCCAGATTTCTGGGGCCAGAGACCCAGTACTTC. This gives the protein CASSPRFLGPETQYF.